Presented here are 13 T cell receptor beta chains from one specimen sequenced in a study of technical replicates of blood from several donors. The data were produced by immunoSEQ multiplex PCR, yet TCRdb's version contains in-frame clones alone and is incomplete. The sample has about 50,000 clones; 90% to 95% are singletons. The sample was PBMCs. The receptors were gathered from a human donor in good health. Some clones in this sample may be carry-over from other donors' samples.

CDR3 in amino acids: CASSLRRGDTQYF. The CDR3, as DNA: TGTGCCAGCAGCTTAAGGCGGGGGGATACCCAGTACTTC. The chain combines TRBV5-6 with TRBJ2-5; 8 positions agree with TRBD2. The germline V gene encodes CDR1 SGHDT and CDR2 YYEEEE. The CDR3 loop spans 13 amino acids. The V gene end was trimmed by 2 bases and the J gene end by 8 bases; junction bases not matched to a gene: 5.

The V gene is TRBV20-1, the J gene TRBJ1-1; 8 nucleotides line up with TRBD1. V gave up 2 bases and J gave up 10 bases; unmatched junction bases: 0. The CDR3 extends over 10 amino acids. Germline V gene data show CDR1 as DFQATT and CDR2 as SNEGSKA (reference sequence). CDR3 residues: CSARTGGAFF. In DNA, the CDR3 is TGCAGTGCTAGAACAGGGGGAGCTTTCTTT.

The V gene is TRBV5-6, the J gene TRBJ2-3; 8 bases agree with TRBD2. Germline V lookup: CDR1 SGHDT, CDR2 YYEEEE. Unmatched junction bases numbered 6, after V lost 5 bases and J lost 4 bases. The CDR3 covers 14 residues. In nucleotides, the CDR3 is TGTGCCAGCAGTCACCGGGAGGGTGCAGATACGCAGTATTTT. Translating it yields CASSHREGADTQYF.

The chain combines TRBV5-1 with TRBJ2-2; possible D gene TRBD2, 5 bases. The CDR3 runs to 15 residues. CDR1 is SGHRS and CDR2 is YFSETQ in the germline V gene. Trimming took 0 bases from V and 3 from J, leaving 9 bases between them. The CDR3 sequence is CASSLAGGYTGELFF. The CDR3 DNA follows: TGCGCCAGCAGCTTGGCGGGCGGGTACACCGGGGAGCTGTTTTTT.

The genes are TRBV29-1 and TRBJ2-7; 9 bases are a match to TRBD1. The CDR3 covers 13 residues. The junction had 6 bases not matched to a gene; V was cut back by 3 bases and J by 6 bases. Looked up from germline, CDR1 is SQVTM and CDR2 is ANQGSEA. The CDR3 loop is CSVDRDREGEQYF. The CDR3 DNA reads TGCAGCGTTGACAGGGACAGGGAAGGCGAGCAGTACTTC.

This clone occurred once. This rearrangement joins TRBV7-6 to TRBJ2-7, with TRBD2 matching over 12 bases. J was trimmed by 0 bases and V by 2 bases; bases with no gene match: 11. Germline CDR1 SGHVS, CDR2 FNYEAQ. The CDR3 runs 19 residues. CDR3: CASSLTAVSSGGASYEQYF. In DNA, the CDR3 is TGTGCCAGCAGCTTAACAGCGGTGTCTAGCGGGGGGGCCTCCTACGAGCAGTACTTC.

The CDR3 sequence is CASSFFRGDEQYF. The CDR3 bases are TGTGCCAGTAGTTTCTTCAGGGGCGACGAGCAGTACTTC. This chain connects TRBV19 to TRBJ2-7; D possibly corresponds to TRBD1 (6 bases). V gave up 5 bases and J gave up 5 bases, with 13 bases separating them. The CDR3 extends over 13 amino acids. Germline V CDR1 and CDR2: LNHDA, SQIVND (reference sequence).

The V gene is TRBV7-8, the J gene TRBJ2-5; D remains unclear. Germline V gene sequence: CDR1 SGHVS, CDR2 FQNEAQ. This CDR3 comprises 13 residues. V was pared by 1 base and J by 5 bases, with 8 bases between. The chain's CDR3 is CASSLDPGETQYF. CDR3 bases: TGTGCCAGCAGCTTAGACCCCGGGGAGACCCAGTACTTC.

The chain carries TRBV2 and TRBJ1-2; 8 positions agree with TRBD1. The germline V gene has CDR1 SNHLY and CDR2 FYNNEI. CDR3 length: 12 residues. The V segment lost 2 bases and the J segment 8 bases; nucleotides outside the gene matches: 1. The CDR3 sequence: CASSERQGGYTF. As DNA, the CDR3 is TGTGCCAGCAGTGAAAGACAGGGGGGCTACACCTTC.

The V and J genes are TRBV30 and TRBJ2-1; D perhaps matches TRBD2 (5 bases). The CDR3 runs to 16 residues. V was shortened by 1 base and J by 3 bases, with 16 bases between the two germline ends. Germline CDR1 is GTSNPN and CDR2 is SVGIG (reference sequence). In nucleotides, the CDR3 is TGTGCCTGGAGTGCCGCAGCTCTAGCTCGCTACAATGAGCAGTTCTTC. Translated: CAWSAAALARYNEQFF.

The chain couples TRBV7-2 to TRBJ2-7, with a tentative D call TRBD1 (5 bases). This CDR3 region has 15 residues. Germline assignment: CDR1 SGHTA and CDR2 FQGNSA. Trimming stripped 1 base from V and 2 bases from J, with 12 bases between. The DNA of the CDR3 is TGTGCCAGCAGCTTAGTGCCTAGGGGAACCTACGAGCAGTACTTC. It codes for CASSLVPRGTYEQYF.

The rearrangement uses TRBV5-4 and TRBJ2-1, with TRBD2 matching 11 bases. CDR3 length: 18 amino acids. V dropped 4 bases and J dropped 0; count of bases not matched to a gene: 9. Germline CDR1 SGHNT, CDR2 YYREEE (reference sequence). Written as DNA, the CDR3 is TGTGCCAGCAGCGGGGGAACTAGCGGGAGAAGCTCCTACAATGAGCAGTTCTTC. Its protein is CASSGGTSGRSSYNEQFF.

The chain links TRBV11-2 to TRBJ2-6; 7 bases fit TRBD2. The germline V gene encodes CDR1 SGHAT and CDR2 FQNNGV. J was trimmed by 2 bases and V by 8 bases; bases with no gene match: 0. The CDR3 sequence is 13 residues long. The CDR3 is CASREAGANVLTF. The CDR3 DNA is TGTGCCAGCCGGGAGGCTGGGGCCAACGTCCTGACTTTC.